Presented here are 3 T cell receptor beta chains from one specimen sequenced in a study of blood T cell repertoires in COVID-19. Repertoires were generated with immunoSEQ multiplex PCR, while TCRdb's copy carries only in-frame clones and drops some. The sample yields about 340,000 clones, over 80% seen once. The sample was peripheral blood. The origin of the receptors is a woman aged 45-59 years with COVID-19, enrolled during active disease.

This clone was seen just once. The rearrangement joins TRBV6-1 to TRBJ1-1; no clear D gene. This CDR3 comprises 14 residues. Germline V gives CDR1 MNHNS, CDR2 SASEGT. Trimming took off 2 bases at V and 3 bases at J, with 10 bases between the two ends. The DNA for the CDR3 is TGTGCCAGCAGTGAACACCGGGGAGACACTGAAGCTTTCTTT. This gives the protein CASSEHRGDTEAFF.

The V call is TRBV7-2, the J call TRBJ2-5, with TRBD1 matching over 7 bases. The CDR3 is 13 residues long. In germline, CDR1 is SGHTA, CDR2 FQGNSA. V shed 8 bases and J 5 bases; nucleotides not matched to a gene: 8. CDR3 sequence (DNA): TGTGCCAGCCGACAGGGTGGCGTCGAGACCCAGTACTTC. It codes for CASRQGGVETQYF.

Written as DNA, the CDR3 is TGTGCCAGCAGTTTATTATCGACTAGCGAGGAGACCCAGTACTTC. As protein: CASSLLSTSEETQYF. The chain joins TRBV27 to TRBJ2-5, with 8 bases lining up with TRBD2. Germline V CDR1 and CDR2: MNHEY, SMNVEV (reference sequence). The junction had 6 bases not matched to a gene; V was cut back by 1 base and J by 5 bases. This CDR3 contains 15 residues.